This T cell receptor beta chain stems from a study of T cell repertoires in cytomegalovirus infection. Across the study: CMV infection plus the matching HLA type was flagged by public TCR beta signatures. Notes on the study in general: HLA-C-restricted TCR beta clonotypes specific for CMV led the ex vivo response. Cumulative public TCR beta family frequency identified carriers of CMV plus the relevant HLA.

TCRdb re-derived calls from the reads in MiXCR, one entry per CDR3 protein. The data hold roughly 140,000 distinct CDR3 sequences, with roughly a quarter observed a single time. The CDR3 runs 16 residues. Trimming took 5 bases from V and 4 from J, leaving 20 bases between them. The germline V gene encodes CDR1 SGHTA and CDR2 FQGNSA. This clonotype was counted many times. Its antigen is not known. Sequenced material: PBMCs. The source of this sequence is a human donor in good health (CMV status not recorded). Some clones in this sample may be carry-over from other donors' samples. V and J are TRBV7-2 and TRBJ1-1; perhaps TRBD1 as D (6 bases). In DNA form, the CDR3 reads TGTGCCAGCAGCCCCTGGGGGGGGGCTTTGGGCACTGAAGCTTTCTTT. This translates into CASSPWGGALGTEAFF.